A selection of T cell receptor beta chains follows, all from one sample in a study of regulatory and conventional T cells in RAG deficiency. Sequenced by immunoSEQ multiplex PCR; TCRdb stores in-frame clones only, minus some. The sample records more than 40,000 clones, about 90% being singletons. These data also formed part of another study, on regulatory T cells.

Sequencing was performed on CD4+ effector T cells sorted from blood. The receptors originated from a human donor in good health. The CDR3 runs from the conserved cysteine through the conserved F or W.

J gene,V gene,CDR3 protein
TRBJ1-5,TRBV6-1,CASSVAGGYSNQPQHF
TRBJ2-7,TRBV27,CASRPTEYSYEQYF
TRBJ1-1,TRBV7-3,CASSLGQNTEAFF
TRBJ2-2,TRBV7-3,CASSLGTWTSGIQSENGELFF
TRBJ2-3,TRBV7-7,CASSPAPTSGGYTDTQYF
TRBJ2-1,TRBV5-4,CASSSYLSGGPSRQQFF
TRBJ1-1,TRBV11-3,CASSLDGSRSEAFF
TRBJ2-1,TRBV10-2,CASLPGQGYNEQFF
TRBJ1-5,TRBV7-2,CASSFDSGNQPQHF
TRBJ1-2,TRBV5-1,CASSPDTFYGYTF
TRBJ2-5,TRBV7-7,CASSLAGLGETQYF
TRBJ1-1,TRBV7-9,CASSLIRGERPEAFF
TRBJ2-1,TRBV6-1,CASRGLASFNEQFF
TRBJ2-2,TRBV5-8,CASSLAQNTGELFF
TRBJ1-4,TRBV7-9,CASSLSQTGGEKLFF
TRBJ1-1,TRBV5-8,CASNRGNPGSPNTEAFF
TRBJ2-1,TRBV19,CASSTFAGSSYNEQFF
TRBJ1-4,TRBV28,CASSLGGFNEKLFF
TRBJ2-3,TRBV5-8,CASSLVAGEGTDTQYF
TRBJ2-4,TRBV6-1,CASSEDRGEDIQYF
TRBJ2-2,TRBV19,CASSRLAGASTGELFF
TRBJ1-1,TRBV27,CASRELPGNPAFF
TRBJ1-2,TRBV6-1,CASSGFLGGANYGYTF
TRBJ2-7,TRBV7-9,CASSLGIVLHEQYF
TRBJ2-1,TRBV5-1,CASSLRREGYNEQFF
TRBJ2-7,TRBV19,CASSNPDGPYEQYF
TRBJ1-2,TRBV5-1,CASSPDRESGYTF
TRBJ2-2,TRBV9,CASSMRVTGELFF
TRBJ2-2,TRBV7-8,CASSPRGAGELFF
TRBJ1-1,TRBV6-1,CANRVLTGRTEAFF
TRBJ1-3,TRBV5-1,CASSLTVAGNTIYF
TRBJ1-1,TRBV28,CASSPVVTEAFF
TRBJ2-5,TRBV27,CASRPTFGVAGVQETQYF
TRBJ2-7,TRBV7-9,CASSQAGTSRQPQYF
TRBJ2-5,TRBV7-2,CASSFLETQYF